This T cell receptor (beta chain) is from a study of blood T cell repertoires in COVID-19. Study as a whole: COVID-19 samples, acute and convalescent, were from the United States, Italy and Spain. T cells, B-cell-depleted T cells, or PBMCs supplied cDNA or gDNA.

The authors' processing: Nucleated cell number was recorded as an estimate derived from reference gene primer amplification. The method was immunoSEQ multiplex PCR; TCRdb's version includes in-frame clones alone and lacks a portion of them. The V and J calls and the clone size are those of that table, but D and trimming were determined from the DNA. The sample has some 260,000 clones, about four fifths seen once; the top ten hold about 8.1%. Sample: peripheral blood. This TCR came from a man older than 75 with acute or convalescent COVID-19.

The CDR3 spells CASSRQGKRTGELFF. CDR3 bases: TGTGCCAGCAGTCGACAGGGGAAGAGGACCGGGGAGCTGTTTTTT. This sequence joins TRBV28 and TRBJ2-2; 8 bases match TRBD1. CDR3 size: 15 residues. The V segment lost 5 bases and the J segment 5 bases; nucleotides outside the gene matches: 7. Germline CDR1 MDHEN, CDR2 SYDVKM.